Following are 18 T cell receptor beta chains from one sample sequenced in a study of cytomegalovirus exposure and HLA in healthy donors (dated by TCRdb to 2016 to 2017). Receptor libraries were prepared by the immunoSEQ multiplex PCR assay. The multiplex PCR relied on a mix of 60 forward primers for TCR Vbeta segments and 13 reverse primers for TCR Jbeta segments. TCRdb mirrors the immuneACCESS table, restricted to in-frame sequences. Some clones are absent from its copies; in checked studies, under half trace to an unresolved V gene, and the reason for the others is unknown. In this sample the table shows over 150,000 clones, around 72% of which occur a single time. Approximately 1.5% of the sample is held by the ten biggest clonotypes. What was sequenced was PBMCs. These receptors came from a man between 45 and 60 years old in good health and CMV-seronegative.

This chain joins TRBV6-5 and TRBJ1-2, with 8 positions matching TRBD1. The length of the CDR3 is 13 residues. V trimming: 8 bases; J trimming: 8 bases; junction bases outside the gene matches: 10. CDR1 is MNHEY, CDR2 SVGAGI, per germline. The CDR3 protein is CASCQGAHDGYTF. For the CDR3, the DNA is TGTGCCAGCTGCCAGGGGGCGCATGACGGCTACACCTTC.

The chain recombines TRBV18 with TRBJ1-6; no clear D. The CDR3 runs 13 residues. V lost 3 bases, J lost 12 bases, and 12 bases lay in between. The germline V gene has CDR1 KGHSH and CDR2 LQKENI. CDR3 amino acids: CASSPGQREPLHF. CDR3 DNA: TGTGCCAGCTCACCGGGTCAGAGGGAACCCCTCCACTTT.

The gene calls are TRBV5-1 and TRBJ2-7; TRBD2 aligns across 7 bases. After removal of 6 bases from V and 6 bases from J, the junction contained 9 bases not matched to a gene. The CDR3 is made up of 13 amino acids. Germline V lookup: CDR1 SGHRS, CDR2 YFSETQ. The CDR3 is CASTASGQIEQYF. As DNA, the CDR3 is TGCGCCAGCACGGCTAGCGGACAAATCGAGCAGTACTTC.

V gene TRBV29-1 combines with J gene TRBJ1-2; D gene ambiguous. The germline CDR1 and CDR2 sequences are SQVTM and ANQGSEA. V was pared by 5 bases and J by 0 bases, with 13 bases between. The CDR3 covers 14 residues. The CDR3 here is CSVPGPGANYGYTF. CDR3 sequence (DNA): TGCAGCGTTCCAGGTCCGGGAGCTAACTATGGCTACACCTTC.

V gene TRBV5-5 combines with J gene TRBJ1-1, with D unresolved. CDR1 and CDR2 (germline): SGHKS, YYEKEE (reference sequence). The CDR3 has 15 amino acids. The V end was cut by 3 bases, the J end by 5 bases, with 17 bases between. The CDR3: CASSSVSLSGTEAFF. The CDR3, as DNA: TGTGCCAGCAGCTCCGTGAGCCTCTCGGGGACTGAAGCTTTCTTT.

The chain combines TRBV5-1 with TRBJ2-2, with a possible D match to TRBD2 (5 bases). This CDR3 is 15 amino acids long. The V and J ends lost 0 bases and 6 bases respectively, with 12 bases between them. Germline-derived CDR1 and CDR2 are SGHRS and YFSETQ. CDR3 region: CASSLDYPGAGELFF. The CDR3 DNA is TGCGCCAGCAGCTTGGACTACCCCGGGGCCGGGGAGCTGTTTTTT.

CDR3 protein: CASSEGQINYGYTF. CDR3 DNA sequence: TGTGCCAGCAGTGAAGGGCAGATTAACTATGGCTACACCTTC. This chain joins TRBV2 and TRBJ1-2; no firm D call. Germline CDR1 is SNHLY and CDR2 is FYNNEI. The germline V and J ends were trimmed by 1 base and 1 base, with 7 bases remaining between them. This CDR3 spans 14 amino acids.

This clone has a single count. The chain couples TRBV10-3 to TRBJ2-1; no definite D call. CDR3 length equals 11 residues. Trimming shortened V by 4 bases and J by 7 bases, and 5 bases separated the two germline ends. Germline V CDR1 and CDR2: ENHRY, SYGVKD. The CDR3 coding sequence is TGTGCCATCAGTGCAGGAAATGAGCAGTTCTTC. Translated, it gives CAISAGNEQFF.

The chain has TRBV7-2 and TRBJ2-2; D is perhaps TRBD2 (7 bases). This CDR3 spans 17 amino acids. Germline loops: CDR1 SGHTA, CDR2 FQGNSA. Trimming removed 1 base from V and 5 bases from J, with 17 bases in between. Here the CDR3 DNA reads TGTGCCAGCAGCTTAGGGGGGGCGGGGGTGACAACCGGGGAGCTGTTTTTT. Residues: CASSLGGAGVTTGELFF.

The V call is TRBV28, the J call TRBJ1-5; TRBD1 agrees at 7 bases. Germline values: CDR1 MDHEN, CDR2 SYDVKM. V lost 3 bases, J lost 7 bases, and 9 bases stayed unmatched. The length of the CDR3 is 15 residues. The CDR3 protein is CASSFLRQGKQPQHF. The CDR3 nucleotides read TGTGCCAGCAGTTTCCTACGACAGGGTAAGCAGCCCCAGCATTTT.

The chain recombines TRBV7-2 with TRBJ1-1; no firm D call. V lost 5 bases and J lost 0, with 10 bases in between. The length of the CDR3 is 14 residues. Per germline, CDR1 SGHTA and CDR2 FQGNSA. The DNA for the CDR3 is TGTGCCAGCAGCCCACAGAATATGAACACTGAAGCTTTCTTT. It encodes CASSPQNMNTEAFF.

The CDR3 nucleotides read TGTGCCAGCAGAGCCACTAGCCTCTGGGACACCGGGGAGCTGTTTTTT. It specifies CASRATSLWDTGELFF. The chain carries TRBV13 and TRBJ2-2, with D tentatively TRBD2 (6 bases). Germline CDR1 is PRHDT and CDR2 is FYEKMQ (reference sequence). This CDR3 is 16 amino acids long. The V end was cut by 6 bases, the J end by 3 bases, with 17 bases between. Full variable domain (remainder filled in from reference TRBV13 and TRBJ2-2): AAGVIQSPRHLIKEKRETATLKCYPIPRHDTVYWYQQGPGQDPQFLISFYEKMQSDKGSIPDRFSAQQFSDYHSELNMSSLELGDSALYFCASRATSLWDTGELFFGEGSRLTVL.

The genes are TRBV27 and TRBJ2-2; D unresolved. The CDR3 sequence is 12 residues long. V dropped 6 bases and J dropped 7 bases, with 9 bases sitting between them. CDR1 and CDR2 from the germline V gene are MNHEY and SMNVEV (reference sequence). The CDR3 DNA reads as TGTGCCAGCAGCTTCAGGTTCGGGGAGCTGTTTTTT. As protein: CASSFRFGELFF.

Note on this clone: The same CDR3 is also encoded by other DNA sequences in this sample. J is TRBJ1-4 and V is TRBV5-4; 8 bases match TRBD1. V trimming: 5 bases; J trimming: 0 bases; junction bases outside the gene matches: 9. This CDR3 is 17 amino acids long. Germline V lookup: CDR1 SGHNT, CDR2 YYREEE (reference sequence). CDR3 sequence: CASSPGGAGATNEKLFF. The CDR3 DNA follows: TGTGCCAGCAGTCCAGGGGGCGCTGGAGCAACTAATGAAAAACTGTTTTTT.

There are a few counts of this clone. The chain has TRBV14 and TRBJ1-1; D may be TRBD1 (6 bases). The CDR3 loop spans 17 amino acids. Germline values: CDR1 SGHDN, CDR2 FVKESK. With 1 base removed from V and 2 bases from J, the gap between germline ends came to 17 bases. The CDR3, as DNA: TGTGCCAGCAGCCAAGTAGAATGGACAGAATTCAACACTGAAGCTTTCTTT. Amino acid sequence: CASSQVEWTEFNTEAFF. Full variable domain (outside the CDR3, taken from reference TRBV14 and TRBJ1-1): EAGVTQFPSHSVIEKGQTVTLRCDPISGHDNLYWYRRVMGKEIKFLLHFVKESKQDESGMPNNRFLAERTGGTYSTLKVQPAELEDSGVYFCASSQVEWTEFNTEAFFGQGTRLTVV.

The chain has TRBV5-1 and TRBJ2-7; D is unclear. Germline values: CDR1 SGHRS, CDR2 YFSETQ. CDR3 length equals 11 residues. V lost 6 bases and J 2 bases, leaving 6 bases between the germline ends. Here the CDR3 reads CASKAAYEQYF. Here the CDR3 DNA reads TGCGCCAGCAAGGCGGCCTACGAGCAGTACTTC. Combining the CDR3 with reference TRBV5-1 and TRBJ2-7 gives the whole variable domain KAGVTQTPRYLIKTRGQQVTLSCSPISGHRSVSWYQQTPGQGLQFLFEYFSETQRNKGNFPGRFSGRQFSNSRSEMNVSTLELGDSALYLCASKAAYEQYFGPGTRLTVT.

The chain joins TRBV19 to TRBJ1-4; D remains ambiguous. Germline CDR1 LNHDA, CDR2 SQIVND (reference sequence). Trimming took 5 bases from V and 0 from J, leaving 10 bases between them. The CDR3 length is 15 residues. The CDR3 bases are TGTGCCAGTAGTTCTAAAGCGGCAACTAATGAAAAACTGTTTTTT. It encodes CASSSKAATNEKLFF.

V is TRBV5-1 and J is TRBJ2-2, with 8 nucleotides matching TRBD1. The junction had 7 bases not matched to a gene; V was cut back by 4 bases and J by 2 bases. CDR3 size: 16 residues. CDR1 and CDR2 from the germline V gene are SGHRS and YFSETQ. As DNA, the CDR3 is TGCGCCAGCAGCCCACCTGGACAGGGAAACACCGGGGAGCTGTTTTTT. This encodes CASSPPGQGNTGELFF.